The sequence of this TCR beta chain was determined in a study of type 1 regulatory T cells. About the study: T-allo10 is a Tr1-enriched, alloantigen-specific CD4 T cell product made in vitro.

This CDR3 comprises 18 residues. After removal of 2 bases from V and 7 bases from J, the junction contained 11 bases not matched to a gene. Germline CDR1 reads SGHTA; CDR2 reads FQGNSA. TCRdb analysed the reads with MiXCR anew, one entry per CDR3 protein. This sample has 80,000 to 100,000 distinct CDR3 sequences, with roughly 28% found just once. Source material: CD4+ T cells, either the whole sample or a sorted fraction (not recorded which). The receptor's source is a human donor in good health. The rearrangement uses TRBV7-2 and TRBJ2-7; 16 bases line up with TRBD2. The CDR3 nucleotides read TGTGCCAGCAGCTTACGGGGACTAGCGGGAGGGCCCTCGGGGGAGCAGTACTTC. Translation gives CASSLRGLAGGPSGEQYF.